This T cell receptor (beta chain) was captured by sequencing in a study of beta chain features in type 1 diabetes. Overall study findings and caveats: Insertions were fewer and deletions more numerous at VDJ junctions in type 1 diabetes patients.

TCRB transcripts that were expressed got sequenced, as all of the isolated RNA had been reverse transcribed. Profiling relied on immunoSEQ multiplex PCR, and the TCRdb table lists in-frame clones only, not all of them. The sample holds fewer than 150,000 clones, around 7% seen once. This clone was counted at least ten times. Its antigen remains unknown. Germline V CDR1 and CDR2: KGHSH, LQKENI. This CDR3 is 14 amino acids long. Trimming stripped 2 bases from V and 2 bases from J, with 8 bases between. The gene calls are TRBV18 and TRBJ2-3; perhaps TRBD2 as D (5 bases). The receptor comes from a woman aged 25-40 years in good health. Sequences were obtained from central memory CD4+ T cells from blood. As DNA, the CDR3 is TGTGCCAGCTCACCAGAGGGATTCACAGATACGCAGTATTTT. This encodes CASSPEGFTDTQYF.